These 11 T cell receptor beta chains share one sample of origin, sequenced in a study of CXCR3 chemokines and chemotherapy response in bladder cancer. TCRdb called the PCR reads again in MiXCR, with one record for every CDR3 protein. The table lists about 13,000 distinct CDR3 sequences, 12% of them singletons. This specimen was acquired from a patient whose treatment included neoadjuvant chemotherapy. These receptors came from a human donor with bladder cancer that did not respond to neoadjuvant chemotherapy.

This sequence joins TRBV9 and TRBJ2-1; TRBD2 aligns across 8 bases. Germline V lookup: CDR1 SGDLS, CDR2 YYNGEE. This CDR3 is 13 amino acids long. V gave up 7 bases and J gave up 7 bases; unmatched junction bases: 7. The DNA of the CDR3 is TGTGCCAGCTCGACGGGGGGGCAGAATGAGCAGTTCTTC. Protein product: CASSTGGQNEQFF.

This clonotype was detected only a few times. The chain couples TRBV28 to TRBJ1-4, with 9 bases lining up with TRBD1. V lost 7 bases, J lost 10 bases, and 13 bases stayed unmatched. This CDR3 is 15 amino acids long. Germline CDR1 reads MDHEN; CDR2 reads SYDVKM. The CDR3 DNA is TGTGCCAGCAACCTTCCCGGGACAGGGCATACAAAACTGTTTTTT. Translated, it gives CASNLPGTGHTKLFF.

This clonotype is termed medium-sized. This chain joins TRBV6-6 and TRBJ2-3; 9 positions match TRBD2. The CDR3 consists of 15 residues. Germline V gene lookup returns CDR1 MNHNY and CDR2 SVGAGI (reference sequence). V lost 5 bases and J lost 7; bases outside the gene matches: 10. The CDR3 DNA follows: TGTGCCAGCAGTACTAGGACTAGCGCAAAGAATACGCAGTATTTT. Protein product: CASSTRTSAKNTQYF.

This clonotype was seen repeatedly, ten times or more. V gene TRBV15 combines with J gene TRBJ2-5, with TRBD1 as a possible D gene (6 bases). Germline loops: CDR1 LNHNV, CDR2 YYDKDF (reference sequence). Trimming left V 0 bases short and J 5 bases short, with 10 bases between. This CDR3 is 14 amino acids long. This CDR3 is CATSREAGEETQYF. CDR3 DNA sequence: TGTGCCACCAGCAGAGAGGCAGGGGAGGAGACCCAGTACTTC.

This clonotype was recorded a few times. The gene calls are TRBV20-1 and TRBJ2-3; maybe TRBD2 (6 bases). The germline V gene has CDR1 DFQATT and CDR2 SNEGSKA (reference sequence). There are 16 residues in the CDR3. V was shortened by 3 bases and J by 2 bases, with 18 bases between the two germline ends. The CDR3 DNA sequence: TGCAGTGCTAGGGGTGACACTAGCAGTTTCACAGATACGCAGTATTTT. Translation: CSARGDTSSFTDTQYF.

The chain employs TRBV10-1 and TRBJ2-2, with D hard to call. The germline V gene has CDR1 WNHNN and CDR2 SYGVQD (reference sequence). The CDR3 covers 13 residues. V lost 7 bases and J lost 1, with 7 bases in between. The CDR3: CASTSGNTGELFF. The CDR3 DNA reads TGCGCCAGCACTAGTGGGAACACCGGGGAGCTGTTTTTT.

A word on this clonotype: A far larger clone is only one base removed, so a read error is likely. Written as DNA, the CDR3 is TGTGCCAGCAGCCCCGGGGCAGGGACGTATGGCTACACCTTC. This codes for CASSPGAGTYGYTF. This chain links TRBV5-6 with TRBJ1-2, with D tentatively TRBD1 (5 bases). The V gene lost 4 bases and the J gene lost 5 bases, with 15 bases spanning the gap. The CDR3 runs to 14 residues. Germline V gives CDR1 SGHDT, CDR2 YYEEEE.

This clonotype was found many times. This chain uses TRBV6-1 with TRBJ2-2, with D tentatively TRBD2 (6 bases). V lost 7 bases, J lost 0 bases, and 12 bases lay in between. Germline V gene sequence: CDR1 MNHNS, CDR2 SASEGT. CDR3 length: 15 residues. This CDR3 is CASKAGDSNTGELFF. CDR3 DNA: TGTGCCAGCAAAGCGGGTGACTCGAACACCGGGGAGCTGTTTTTT.

The rearrangement joins TRBV20-1 to TRBJ1-1, with D hard to call. Per the germline V gene, CDR1 is DFQATT and CDR2 is SNEGSKA (reference sequence). V was clipped by 0 bases and J by 1 base, with 6 bases between them. The CDR3 is made up of 13 amino acids. Here the CDR3 reads CSARDSSNTEAFF. Written as DNA, the CDR3 is TGCAGTGCTAGAGACAGTTCGAACACTGAAGCTTTCTTT.

V and J are TRBV20-1 and TRBJ2-5; 7 bases line up with TRBD2. Germline V gene sequence: CDR1 DFQATT, CDR2 SNEGSKA (reference sequence). CDR3 size: 14 residues. V lost 5 bases, J lost 5 bases, and 11 bases stayed unmatched. CDR3: CSAWRERGRETQYF. The CDR3 bases are TGCAGTGCTTGGAGGGAGCGGGGAAGGGAGACCCAGTACTTC.

This clonotype is medium-sized in the sample. The gene calls are TRBV6-2 or TRBV6-3 and TRBJ2-1, with 7 positions matching TRBD1. The germline V gene encodes CDR1 MNHEY and CDR2 SVGEGT. CDR3 length: 17 amino acids. V trimming: 2 bases; J trimming: 1 base; junction bases outside the gene matches: 8. CDR3: CASSYRIGDRSYNEQFF. The CDR3 coding sequence is TGTGCCAGCAGTTACCGGATAGGGGACAGATCCTACAATGAGCAGTTCTTC.